This TCR beta chain was observed in a study of T cell responses to AZD1222 COVID-19 vaccine. Points from the study as a whole: Among vaccine-associated CD4 TCRs, coverage spanned spike, with dominance at 160-218 and 743-854. Clonal diversity was possibly underestimated, and the donors were mostly white British, with more females. Increased Spike-specific TCR breadth and depth were observed after two AZD1222 doses. Reportedly, nearly half of unique spike TCRs recognized epitopes outside B.1.351/B.1.1.7 mutations.

A remark on this clone: Antigen unknown.

CDR1 is MNHEY, CDR2 SVGEGT, per germline. V lost 2 bases to trimming and J lost 4 bases, with 14 bases between them. There are 15 residues in the CDR3. Libraries were prepared by immunoSEQ multiplex PCR; TCRdb keeps only in-frame clonotypes and omits some of them. The sample includes some 180,000 clones, 80% to 90% of them seen just once. The sequencing here drew on peripheral blood, taken on day 0 of AZD1222 vaccination. The chain couples TRBV6-2 or TRBV6-3 to TRBJ1-2; D is possibly TRBD1 (6 bases). This sequence was found in an adult in good health. The CDR3 is CASSYVAGESYGYTF. The CDR3 DNA sequence: TGTGCCAGCAGTTACGTCGCAGGGGAGTCCTATGGCTACACCTTC.